This T cell receptor (beta chain) was captured in a study of metastatic and nonmetastatic thyroid tumors. In the study overall: The study looked at repertoires side by side in blood and in tumor or nodule tissue from malignant and benign thyroid patients. Study-level results: Malignant thyroid tumors reportedly had TCR beta diversity that was significantly higher than in benign nodules, in blood and tumor.

Concerning this clone: What it binds is unknown.

No patient had received any treatment before thyroid surgery. Authors' methods: To classify distant metastasis in papillary thyroid cancer, a model was built from CDR3 differences across clinicopathological groups. TCRdb called clones again from the PCR reads with MiXCR. What appears here as the V and J calls and clone size reflects TCRdb's work, not the paper's. This repertoire shows under 9,500 clones, about 30% found once; its top ten account for under 15%. This clonotype was sampled from a female donor with papillary thyroid cancer or a benign thyroid nodule (not recorded which). Some clones in this sample may be carry-over from other donors' samples. Source material: adjacent normal tissue.

The DNA for the CDR3 is TGTGCCATCAGTGACCCCGCGGGAGGGGAGACCCAGTACTTC. This encodes CAISDPAGGETQYF. The rearrangement joins TRBV10-3 to TRBJ2-5; TRBD2 matches at 9 bases. V shed 3 bases, J shed 5 bases, and the junction held 4 bases outside the gene matches. The CDR3 is 14 residues long. Germline values: CDR1 ENHRY, CDR2 SYGVKD.